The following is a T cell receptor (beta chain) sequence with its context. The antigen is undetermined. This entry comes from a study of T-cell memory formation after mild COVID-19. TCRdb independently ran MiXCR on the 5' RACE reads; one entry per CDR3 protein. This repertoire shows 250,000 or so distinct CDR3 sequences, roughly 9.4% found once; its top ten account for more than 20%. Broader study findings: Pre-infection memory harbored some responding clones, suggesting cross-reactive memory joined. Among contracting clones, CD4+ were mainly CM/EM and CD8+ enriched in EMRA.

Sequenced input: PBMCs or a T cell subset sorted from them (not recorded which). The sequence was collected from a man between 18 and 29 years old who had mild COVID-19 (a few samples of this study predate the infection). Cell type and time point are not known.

The CDR3 here is CASSTWTVTDTQYF. Here the CDR3 DNA reads TGTGCCAGCAGTACGTGGACAGTTACAGATACGCAGTATTTT. This chain joins TRBV6-6 and TRBJ2-3; the D gene is possibly TRBD1 (6 bases). The V end lost 5 bases, the J end lost 3 bases, and 12 bases lay between the germline ends. The germline V gene has CDR1 MNHNY and CDR2 SVGAGI (reference sequence). This CDR3 has 14 amino acids.